This is a list of T cell receptor beta chains from one sample in a study of blood T cell repertoires in COVID-19. Libraries were prepared by immunoSEQ multiplex PCR; TCRdb keeps only in-frame clonotypes and omits some of them. The sample lists fewer than 100,000 clones, around nine tenths occurring once. The sample was peripheral blood. The receptors here all came from a human donor in a cohort sampled during active COVID-19. Both conserved end residues are part of each CDR3. Each record gives: D gene, clone size, CDR3 length, V gene, J gene, CDR3 protein, CDR3 DNA. The D gene is left open where the match is weak. Rows give clone size only sometimes, using once, few, many, or a class for an expanded clone.

>TRBD2|.|15|TRBV28|TRBJ2-1
CASSPGLELVNEQFF
TGTGCCAGCAGCCCGGGACTAGAATTGGTCAATGAGCAGTTCTTC
>TRBD1|.|17|TRBV5-5|TRBJ2-7
CASSSAVRDSRDYEQYF
TGTGCCAGCAGCTCGGCTGTCCGGGACAGCCGTGATTACGAGCAGTACTTC
>TRBD1|.|15|TRBV19|TRBJ2-2
CASSIIGGATGELFF
TGTGCCAGTAGTATAATAGGGGGCGCGACCGGGGAGCTGTTTTTT
>.|.|16|TRBV7-2|TRBJ2-3
CASSLGTGVGTDTQYF
TGTGCCAGCAGCTTAGGTACGGGAGTCGGCACAGATACGCAGTATTTT
>.|.|15|TRBV2|TRBJ1-4
CASSGAVATNEKLFF
TGTGCCAGCAGTGGGGCCGTTGCAACTAATGAAAAACTGTTTTTT
>.|few|14|TRBV7-9|TRBJ2-7
CASTKGRGSYEQYF
TGTGCCAGCACCAAGGGGCGGGGCTCCTACGAGCAGTACTTC
>TRBD1|.|13|TRBV7-3|TRBJ1-1
CASSRDRGAEAFF
TGTGCCAGCAGCCGAGACAGGGGCGCTGAAGCTTTCTTT
>.|.|12|TRBV30|TRBJ2-3
CAWSSNTDTQYF
TGTGCCTGGAGTTCAAACACAGATACGCAGTATTTT
>TRBD1|.|15|TRBV28|TRBJ1-5
CASSLGGQGGQPQHF
TGTGCCAGCAGTTTAGGGGGACAGGGGGGGCAGCCCCAGCATTTT
>.|.|14|TRBV5-1|TRBJ2-7
CASSSDGLSYEQYF
TGCGCCAGCAGCTCGGACGGACTTTCCTACGAGCAGTACTTC
>TRBD1|.|14|TRBV7-8|TRBJ1-1
CASSLAGTDTEAFF
TGTGCCAGCAGCTTAGCCGGGACAGACACTGAAGCTTTCTTT
>.|.|14|TRBV11-2|TRBJ2-7
CASSLQGWSYEQYF
TGTGCCAGCAGCTTACAGGGATGGTCCTACGAGCAGTACTTC
>.|.|14|TRBV2|TRBJ1-1
CASRRERRNTEAFF
TGTGCCAGCAGGAGGGAACGGCGAAACACTGAAGCTTTCTTT
>.|.|14|TRBV28|TRBJ1-4
CASSPWSGGEKLFF
TGTGCCAGCAGTCCCTGGTCGGGTGGTGAAAAACTGTTTTTT
>TRBD1|.|17|TRBV3-1/TRBV3-2|TRBJ1-1
CASSPRTGIRGATEAFF
TGTGCCAGCTCTCCAAGGACAGGGATAAGGGGAGCCACTGAAGCTTTCTTT
>TRBD1|.|16|TRBV5-8|TRBJ1-6
CASSSQTGTYNSPLHF
TGTGCCAGCAGCTCACAGACAGGGACCTATAATTCACCCCTCCACTTT
>.|.|12|TRBV14|TRBJ2-7
CASSPNSYEQYF
TGTGCCAGCAGCCCTAACTCCTACGAGCAGTACTTC
>TRBD2|.|19|TRBV11-2|TRBJ2-1
CASSLDPFGGVSSYNEQFF
TGTGCCAGCAGCTTAGACCCATTTGGGGGGGTCAGCTCCTACAATGAGCAGTTCTTC
>.|few|14|TRBV2|TRBJ2-3
CASRLTPSTDTQYF
TGTGCCAGCAGGCTCACACCCAGCACAGATACGCAGTATTTT
>TRBD1|.|14|TRBV3-1/TRBV3-2|TRBJ1-2
CASSQAGTVYGYTF
TGTGCCAGCAGCCAAGCCGGGACAGTCTATGGCTACACCTTC
>.|.|15|TRBV9|TRBJ2-3
CASSPQGYGTDTQYF
TGTGCCAGCAGCCCCCAGGGGTACGGCACAGATACGCAGTATTTT
>TRBD2|.|16|TRBV27|TRBJ2-1
CASSYGTSGRHNEQFF
TGTGCCAGCAGCTATGGGACTAGCGGGCGACACAATGAGCAGTTCTTC
>.|.|14|TRBV6-5|TRBJ1-6
CASKEQGQNSPLHF
TGTGCCTCCAAGGAGCAGGGGCAAAATTCACCCCTCCACTTT
>.|.|14|TRBV6-5|TRBJ2-3
CASRRLPGADTQYF
TGTGCCAGCAGAAGACTCCCGGGGGCAGATACGCAGTATTTT
>TRBD2|.|14|TRBV10-2|TRBJ2-3
CASSASGGASTQYF
TGCGCCAGCAGTGCCAGCGGGGGGGCTAGTACGCAGTATTTT
>.|.|16|TRBV9|TRBJ2-2
CASSAGQRGATGELFF
TGTGCCAGCAGCGCAGGACAAAGAGGAGCCACCGGGGAGCTGTTTTTT
>TRBD1|.|14|TRBV7-2|TRBJ1-5
CASSTRGLNQPQHF
TGTGCCAGCAGCACCAGGGGGCTCAATCAGCCCCAGCATTTT
>TRBD1|once|15|TRBV6-5|TRBJ1-3
CASSYSGTVGNTIYF
TGTGCCAGCAGTTACTCTGGGACAGTCGGAAACACCATATATTTT